This T cell receptor (beta chain) was recovered during a study of blood T cell repertoires in COVID-19. Overall study: Researchers got acute and convalescent COVID-19 samples from the United States, Italy and Spain.

Sequenced by immunoSEQ multiplex PCR; TCRdb stores in-frame clones only, minus some. The repertoire has about 190,000 clones, 65% to 80% of them found once; the top ten carry less than 15%. The CDR3 has 13 amino acids. J was trimmed by 7 bases and V by 4 bases; bases with no gene match: 3. From germline, CDR1 is SEHNR and CDR2 FQNEAQ (reference sequence). The clonotype was recovered from a man aged 50 to 60 who had recovered from COVID-19. V is TRBV7-9 and J is TRBJ2-1; TRBD2 matches 8 bases. The source material was peripheral blood. This CDR3 reads CASSSGGRNEQFF. In DNA form, the CDR3 reads TGTGCCAGCAGCTCGGGCGGGAGGAATGAGCAGTTCTTC.